This T cell receptor (beta chain) was profiled in a study of blood T cells in healthy people across ages. The study's findings and limits: Older age went with lower TCR beta diversity per million T cells, in a roughly linear way.

In the case of this clonotype: Its cognate antigen is unknown. It may be a read error: a sequence one base away is much more abundant.

V lost 1 base to trimming and J lost 7 bases, with 20 bases between them. This CDR3 has 15 amino acids. Germline CDR1 is DFQATT and CDR2 is SNEGSKA (reference sequence). Using a J-beta primer mix together with a sample-barcoded 5' primer, a second PCR was run for about 7 to 12 cycles. TCRdb passed the 5' RACE reads through MiXCR, listing each CDR3 protein once. The top ten hold roughly 17% of the sample, which has around 870,000 distinct CDR3 sequences, more than 25% seen once. This sequence was found in a woman older than 75 in good health. V and J are TRBV20-1 and TRBJ2-7; D remains unclear. Input material: blood. As DNA, the CDR3 is TGCAGTGCTAGAGGCAGTCAGCCTTTTTACAATGAGCAGTACTTC. Translating it yields CSARGSQPFYNEQYF.